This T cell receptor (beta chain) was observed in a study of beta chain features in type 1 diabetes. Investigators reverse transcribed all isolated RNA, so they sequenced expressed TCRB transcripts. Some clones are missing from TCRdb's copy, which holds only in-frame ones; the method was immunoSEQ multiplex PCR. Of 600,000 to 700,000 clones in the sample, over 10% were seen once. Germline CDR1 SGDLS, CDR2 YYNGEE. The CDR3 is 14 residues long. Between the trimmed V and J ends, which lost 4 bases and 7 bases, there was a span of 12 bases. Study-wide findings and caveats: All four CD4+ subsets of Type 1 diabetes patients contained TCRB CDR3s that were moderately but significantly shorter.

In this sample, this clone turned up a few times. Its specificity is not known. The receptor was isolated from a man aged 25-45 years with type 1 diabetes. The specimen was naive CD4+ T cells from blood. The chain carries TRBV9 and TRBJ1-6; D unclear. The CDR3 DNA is TGTGCCAGCAGCCTGGGCCAAGGAAATTCACCCCTCCACTTT. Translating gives CASSLGQGNSPLHF.